The following is a TCR beta chain sequence with its context. This clone has only a few counts. The target of this receptor is not known. One end of the junction fails to match germline, which may point to a read error. This entry is derived from a study of T cells in localized non-small cell lung cancer (TCRdb year 2020). The study in broad terms: The study analyzed T cell repertoires of under 250 early-stage NSCLC patients, comparing tumors and uninvolved tumor-adjacent lungs. The cohort comprised a few hundred treatment-naïve NSCLC patients with resected, localized lung tumors. A mean age of approximately 66 years was recorded for the NSCLC patients, of whom more than 120 were male and about a hundred were female.

The immunoSEQ Assay was used to sequence TCR beta CDR3 regions from DNA. As for the original processing: T cell density was computed as TCR beta template counts normalized to usable DNA estimated by amplifying housekeeping genes. The preseqR package was used to estimate richness by extrapolating to 400,000 templates for PBMC samples and to 120,000 templates for tissue samples. Clonality was taken to be one minus Pielou's evenness. Tissue-enriched TCRs were identified through differential abundance testing performed on productive amino-acid clonotypes, with a minimum total count of 5 and an alpha of 0.1. Repertoire overlap between compartments was quantified with the Jaccard Index and Morisita Overlap Index. GLIPH clustered TCR beta CDR3s with public tetramer-defined viral CDR3s; viral motifs required at least three viral sequences plus V-gene enrichment. The source is immuneACCESS, and TCRdb retained only in-frame sequences with V and J called. Part of the clones is not carried over; for the studies checked, unresolved V genes explain less than half of this, and the remainder is unexplained. V, J and clone size are taken as reported in that table, and D and trimming were inferred from the DNA itself. The sample records 8,500 to 13,000 clones, 48% of which are singletons. The ten largest clones capture 3.5% to 5% of the sample.

The paper's findings and limits, for the study overall: A median of roughly 60 of the top 100 tumor clones were detected in paired uninvolved adjacent lung, and about 29 of these tumor clones were also found among the top 100 clones of the paired uninvolved adjacent lung. Longer overall survival was associated with higher T cell density in blood, whereas shorter survival was associated with higher clonality in adjacent lung. Uninvolved tumor-adjacent lung showed the highest T cell clonality, higher than tumor, which suggests more focused antigenic responses in the uninvolved tumor-adjacent lung. Because the study design was exploratory, TCR variables were selected using unadjusted p-values without false-discovery rate correction. Because multi-region tumor sequencing was not performed, intratumor heterogeneity could not be ruled out.

The CDR3 runs 15 residues from the cysteine to the phenylalanine. Of the read, only the CDR3 DNA is kept; its 45 bases are in frame from base 1. As encoded in the germline V gene, CDR1 is SGHTA while CDR2 is FQGNSA. Specimen: lymph node tissue, collected before any cancer treatment. This receptor chain uses TRBV7-2 and TRBJ1-1; the D gene is unclear. The receptor comes from a woman aged 35 to 70 with stage II squamous cell lung carcinoma. The CDR3 amino acid sequence is: CASSLYDGPNIEAFF. The DNA reads TGTGCCAGCAGCCTCTACGACGGCCCCAACATTGAAGCTTTCTTT.